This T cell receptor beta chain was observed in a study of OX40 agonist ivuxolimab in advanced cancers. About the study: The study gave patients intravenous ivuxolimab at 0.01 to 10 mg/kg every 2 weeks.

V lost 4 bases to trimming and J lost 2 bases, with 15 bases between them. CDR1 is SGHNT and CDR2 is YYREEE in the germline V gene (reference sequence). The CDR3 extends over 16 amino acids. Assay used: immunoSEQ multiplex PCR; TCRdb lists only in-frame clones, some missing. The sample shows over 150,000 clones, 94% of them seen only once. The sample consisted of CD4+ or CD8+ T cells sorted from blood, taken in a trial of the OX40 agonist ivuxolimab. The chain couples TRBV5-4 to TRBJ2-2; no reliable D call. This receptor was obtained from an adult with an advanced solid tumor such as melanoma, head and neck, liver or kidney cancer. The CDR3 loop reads CASSPGGLGNTGELFF. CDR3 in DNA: TGTGCCAGCAGCCCCGGCGGCCTCGGCAACACCGGGGAGCTGTTTTTT.